This T cell receptor beta chain was profiled in a study of metastatic and nonmetastatic thyroid tumors. Study-level background: From malignant and benign thyroid patients, repertoires in blood and in tumor or nodule tissue were compared.

With regard to this clone: What it binds is not known.

The CDR3 contains 14 residues. V shed 2 bases and J shed 0 bases, with 8 bases lying between them. Germline CDR1 and CDR2: MNHNS and SASEGT. Study findings and constraints: As reported, TCR beta diversity in blood and tumor was significantly higher in malignant thyroid tumors than in benign nodules.

Original processing notes: The authors used CDR3 differences across clinicopathological groups to build a distant-metastasis classifier for papillary thyroid cancer. TCRdb re-clonotyped the PCR reads via MiXCR. None of the V and J calls come from the authors' own analysis; TCRdb made them. Seen here are some 15,000 clones, roughly 33% observed once, and the top ten hold around 13%. Thyroid surgery had not been preceded by any treatment in any patient. The rearrangement links TRBV6-1 to TRBJ2-7; D may be TRBD1 (5 bases). The sample consisted of tumor tissue. The TCR was taken from a male donor with papillary thyroid cancer or a benign thyroid nodule (not recorded which). Some clones in this sample may be carry-over from other donors' samples. CDR3 in amino acids: CASSETGSSYEQYF. The CDR3 region has the DNA TGTGCCAGCAGTGAAACAGGAAGCTCCTACGAGCAGTACTTC.